This is a list of T cell receptor beta chains from one sample in a study of cytomegalovirus exposure and HLA in healthy donors. Here immunoSEQ multiplex PCR was the method, and the copy in TCRdb shows in-frame clones only, minus some. The table has 130,000 or so clones, under 70% seen once; the top ten hold around 6%. Input material: PBMCs. The receptors were gathered from a woman aged 55-69 years in good health and CMV-seronegative. The conserved cysteine and the conserved F or W are not part of the CDR3 here. Fields, in order: clone size, V gene, CDR3 protein. Size is stated for part of the rows, as once, few or many counts, or as a class when the clone is expanded.

>-|TRBV29-1
SVYQGRAGANVLT
>few|TRBV5-4
ASRGQGRNYEQY
>-|TRBV5-4
ASSSGQRGYT
>-|TRBV7-2
ASSYAPGQGSETQY
>-|TRBV9
ASSLGLGDEQF
>-|TRBV7-3
ASSLDPRGEQF
>-|TRBV7-9
ASSQGHSEQY
>-|TRBV2
ASSRDSNSPLH
>-|TRBV25-1
ASSAGGAYEQY
>-|TRBV10-1
ASLSGATDTQY
>-|TRBV28
ASRKAGAGNEQY
>-|TRBV7-8
ASSSPLSEQY
>-|TRBV15
ATSRDEGLPYEQY
>-|TRBV7-3
ASSPAGGPSEQF
>-|TRBV7-3
ASTIHSGTGYGYT
>few|TRBV6-1
ASSRLAGGGGELF